The sequence of this T cell receptor (beta chain) was determined in a study of blood T cell repertoires in COVID-19. Background on the study: The origin of the acute and convalescent COVID-19 samples was the United States, Italy and Spain.

The authors' processing: Reference gene primer amplification yielded estimated nucleated cell counts. Measured with immunoSEQ multiplex PCR; TCRdb has only the in-frame clones, and not every one. The V and J calls and clone size come from that table; D and trimming were worked out from the DNA. The sample contains approximately 300,000 clones, roughly 90% of which appear only once. Germline values: CDR1 SGHNT, CDR2 YENEEA. The V end lost 2 bases, the J end lost 4 bases, and 12 bases lay between the germline ends. The CDR3 covers 15 residues. This chain joins TRBV11-3 and TRBJ1-5, with a tentative D call TRBD1 (5 bases). Material: peripheral blood. The receptor's source is a man younger than 35 who had recovered from COVID-19. The chain's CDR3 is CASSLRDGGNQPQHF. The CDR3 nucleotides read TGTGCCAGCAGCTTACGGGACGGGGGTAATCAGCCCCAGCATTTT. Full variable domain (rest looked up from reference TRBV11-3 and TRBJ1-5): EAGVVQSPRYKIIEKKQPVAFWCNPISGHNTLYWYLQNLGQGPELLIRYENEEAVDDSQLPKDRFSAERLKGVDSTLKIQPAELGDSAVYLCASSLRDGGNQPQHFGDGTRLSIL.